This T cell receptor (beta chain) came from a study of cytomegalovirus exposure and HLA in healthy donors. Donors were nominally healthy when sampled, though unrecorded immune exposures were likely. Whole-study results and caveats: A prior analysis recorded that most TCR beta V segments were productive about 87% or about 30% of the time.

On this clone itself: Its antigen remains unknown.

This PCR relied on a set of 60 Vbeta primers and 13 Jbeta primers. The repertoire was sequenced with immunoSEQ multiplex PCR; TCRdb's copy has only in-frame clones and lacks some. The data contain some 120,000 clones, more than 65% of them singletons. This CDR3 contains 14 residues. Looked up from germline, CDR1 is SGHDT and CDR2 is YYEEEE. V shed 4 bases and J shed 4 bases, with 15 bases lying between them. This chain connects TRBV5-6 to TRBJ2-7; D perhaps matches TRBD1 (6 bases). The clonotype was recovered from a woman aged 40 to 55 in good health and CMV-seropositive. Sample: PBMCs. In DNA form, the CDR3 reads TGTGCCAGCAGCCTAGGGACATCTCCTTACGAGCAGTACTTC. Translating it yields CASSLGTSPYEQYF.